The rows below give T cell receptor beta chains drawn from one sample of a study of breast tumors, draining lymph nodes, adjacent tissues. TCRdb processed the multiplex PCR reads anew with MiXCR; each CDR3 protein has one entry. The repertoire holds around 250,000 distinct CDR3 sequences, around 35% seen once, with 3% to 4% in the top ten. Sequenced: axillary lymph node tissue. The receptors were sampled from a female donor with breast cancer. Some clones in this sample may be carry-over from other donors' samples. Each CDR3 is given with its conserved first and last residue. The order of the fields is D gene, clone size, V gene, J gene, CDR3 DNA, CDR3 protein. D genes are given only for firm matches. Size values are once, few and many counts, or a class for expanded clones, and some rows have none.

D gene: TRBD1
clone size: few
V gene: TRBV6-1
J gene: TRBJ1-6
CDR3 DNA: TGTGCCAGCATCGTTCTTCAGGGGGGCTCCTATAATTCACCCCTCCACTTT
CDR3 protein: CASIVLQGGSYNSPLHF

D gene: -
clone size: many
V gene: TRBV4-2
J gene: TRBJ2-3
CDR3 DNA: TGTGCCAGCAGCCAGGAAAGGGCGGATACGCAGTATTTT
CDR3 protein: CASSQERADTQYF

D gene: -
clone size: few
V gene: TRBV20-1
J gene: TRBJ1-4
CDR3 DNA: TGCAGTGCAGGGTACAGGGACAAACTGTTTTTT
CDR3 protein: CSAGYRDKLFF

D gene: -
clone size: few
V gene: TRBV20-1
J gene: TRBJ1-1
CDR3 DNA: TGCAGTGCCCCCGGGCGTATGAACACTGAAGCTTTCTTT
CDR3 protein: CSAPGRMNTEAFF

D gene: -
clone size: many
V gene: TRBV7-8
J gene: TRBJ1-2
CDR3 DNA: TGTGCCAGCAGCTTAGTCTCAGCTCCTGGCTACACCTTC
CDR3 protein: CASSLVSAPGYTF

D gene: -
clone size: -
V gene: TRBV30
J gene: TRBJ1-5
CDR3 DNA: TGTGCCTGGAGGGGACCGAGGGGACGTGGCAATCAGCCCCAGCATTTT
CDR3 protein: CAWRGPRGRGNQPQHF

D gene: TRBD2
clone size: many
V gene: TRBV9
J gene: TRBJ2-3
CDR3 DNA: TGTGCCAGCACCATCGGGAGGGTTAGCACAGATACGCAGTATTTT
CDR3 protein: CASTIGRVSTDTQYF

D gene: -
clone size: many
V gene: TRBV7-6
J gene: TRBJ2-3
CDR3 DNA: TGTGCCAGCAGCTTAGAGTCCGGCACAGATACGCAGTATTTT
CDR3 protein: CASSLESGTDTQYF

D gene: -
clone size: few
V gene: TRBV2
J gene: TRBJ1-1
CDR3 DNA: TGTGCCAGCAGAAGGGTTGTGGGAGGTGAAGCTTTCTTT
CDR3 protein: CASRRVVGGEAFF

D gene: -
clone size: many
V gene: TRBV7-7
J gene: TRBJ2-3
CDR3 DNA: TGTGCTAGCAGCTACCGGCCGGAAGGAACGCAGTATTTT
CDR3 protein: CASSYRPEGTQYF

D gene: -
clone size: -
V gene: TRBV6-5
J gene: TRBJ2-3
CDR3 DNA: TGTGCCAGCAAGAGCAGCACAGATACGCAGTATTTT
CDR3 protein: CASKSSTDTQYF

D gene: -
clone size: many
V gene: TRBV11-2
J gene: TRBJ2-2
CDR3 DNA: TGTGCCAGCAGCTTAGTCCCCCTTGGCGGGACCGGGGAGCTATTTTTT
CDR3 protein: CASSLVPLGGTGELFF

D gene: -
clone size: many
V gene: TRBV6-1
J gene: TRBJ2-6
CDR3 DNA: TGTGCCAGCAGTTCAGTCATTGGGGCCAACGTCCTGACTTTC
CDR3 protein: CASSSVIGANVLTF

D gene: -
clone size: many
V gene: TRBV12-3/TRBV12-4
J gene: TRBJ2-2
CDR3 DNA: TGTGCCAGCAGTGAGGACGGGAGCTACACCGGGGAGCTGTTTTTT
CDR3 protein: CASSEDGSYTGELFF

D gene: TRBD1
clone size: many
V gene: TRBV7-2
J gene: TRBJ1-2
CDR3 DNA: TGTGCCAGCAGCTTAGAGTCGACAGGGTGGCACTATGGCTACACCTTC
CDR3 protein: CASSLESTGWHYGYTF

D gene: -
clone size: -
V gene: TRBV2
J gene: TRBJ2-3
CDR3 DNA: TGTGCCAGCAGGCAACAGGGGGGGACAGATACGCAGTATTTT
CDR3 protein: CASRQQGGTDTQYF

D gene: TRBD1
clone size: many
V gene: TRBV7-9
J gene: TRBJ2-1
CDR3 DNA: TGTGCCAGCAGCCCGGACAGGGTCACCTACAATGAGCAGTTCTTC
CDR3 protein: CASSPDRVTYNEQFF